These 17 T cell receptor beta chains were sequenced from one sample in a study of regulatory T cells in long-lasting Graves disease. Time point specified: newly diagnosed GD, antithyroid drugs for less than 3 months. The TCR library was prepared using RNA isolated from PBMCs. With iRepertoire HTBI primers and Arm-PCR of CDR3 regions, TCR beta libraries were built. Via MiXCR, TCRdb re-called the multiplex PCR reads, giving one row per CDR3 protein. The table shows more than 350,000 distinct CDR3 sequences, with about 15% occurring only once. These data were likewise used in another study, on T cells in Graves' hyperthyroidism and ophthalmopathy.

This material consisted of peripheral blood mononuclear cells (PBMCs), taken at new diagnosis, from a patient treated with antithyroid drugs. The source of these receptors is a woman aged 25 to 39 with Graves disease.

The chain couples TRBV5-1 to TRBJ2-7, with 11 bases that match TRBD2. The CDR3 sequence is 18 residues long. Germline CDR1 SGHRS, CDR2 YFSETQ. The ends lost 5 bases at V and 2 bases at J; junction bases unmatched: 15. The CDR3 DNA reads TGCGCCAGCAGTTATGAGGTACTCGCTAGCGGGGGGACCTACGAGCAGTACTTC. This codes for CASSYEVLASGGTYEQYF.

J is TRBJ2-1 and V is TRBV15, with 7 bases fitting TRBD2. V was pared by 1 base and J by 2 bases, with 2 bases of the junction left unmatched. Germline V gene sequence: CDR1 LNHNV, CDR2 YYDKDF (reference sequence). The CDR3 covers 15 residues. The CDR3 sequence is CATSRVLATYNEQFF. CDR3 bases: TGTGCCACCAGCAGAGTACTAGCGACCTACAATGAGCAGTTCTTC.

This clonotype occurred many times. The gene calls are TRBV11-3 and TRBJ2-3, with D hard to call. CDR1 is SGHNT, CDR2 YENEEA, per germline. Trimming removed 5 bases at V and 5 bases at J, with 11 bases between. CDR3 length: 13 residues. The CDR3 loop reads CASSNQPRDTQYF. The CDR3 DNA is TGTGCCAGCAGCAACCAGCCCAGAGATACGCAGTATTTT.

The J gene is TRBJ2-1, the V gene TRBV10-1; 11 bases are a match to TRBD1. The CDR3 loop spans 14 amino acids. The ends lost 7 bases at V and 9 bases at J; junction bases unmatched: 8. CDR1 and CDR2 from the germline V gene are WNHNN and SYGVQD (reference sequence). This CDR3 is CASNRGQGAGEQFF. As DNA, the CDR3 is TGCGCCAGCAATCGAGGACAGGGGGCGGGTGAGCAGTTCTTC.

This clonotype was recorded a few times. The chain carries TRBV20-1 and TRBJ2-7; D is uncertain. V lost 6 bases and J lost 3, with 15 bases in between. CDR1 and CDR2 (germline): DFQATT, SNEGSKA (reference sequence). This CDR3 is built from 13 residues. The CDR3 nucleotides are TGCAGTGCCCAAAACAGAAGTCTCTACGAGCAGTACTTC. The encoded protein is CSAQNRSLYEQYF.

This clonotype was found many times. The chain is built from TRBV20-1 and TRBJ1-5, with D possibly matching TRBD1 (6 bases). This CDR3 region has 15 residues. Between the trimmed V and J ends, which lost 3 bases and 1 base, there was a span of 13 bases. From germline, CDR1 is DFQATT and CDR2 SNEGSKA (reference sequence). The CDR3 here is CSASRGGASNQPQHF. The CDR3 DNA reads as TGCAGTGCTAGTCGGGGGGGCGCGAGCAATCAGCCCCAGCATTTT.

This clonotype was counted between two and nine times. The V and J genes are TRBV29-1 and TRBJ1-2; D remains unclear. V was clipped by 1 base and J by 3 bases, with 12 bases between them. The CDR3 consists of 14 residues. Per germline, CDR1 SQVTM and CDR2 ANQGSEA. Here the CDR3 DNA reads TGCAGCGTTGAAGTATTGGGCGGATACTATGGCTACACCTTC. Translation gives CSVEVLGGYYGYTF.

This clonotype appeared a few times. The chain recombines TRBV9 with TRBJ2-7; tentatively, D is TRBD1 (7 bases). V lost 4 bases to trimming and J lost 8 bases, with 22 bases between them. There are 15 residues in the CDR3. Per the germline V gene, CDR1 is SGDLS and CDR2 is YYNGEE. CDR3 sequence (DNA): TGTGCCAGCAGCTGGCGGGGACAGATGCCTACGAAGCAGTACTTC. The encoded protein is CASSWRGQMPTKQYF.

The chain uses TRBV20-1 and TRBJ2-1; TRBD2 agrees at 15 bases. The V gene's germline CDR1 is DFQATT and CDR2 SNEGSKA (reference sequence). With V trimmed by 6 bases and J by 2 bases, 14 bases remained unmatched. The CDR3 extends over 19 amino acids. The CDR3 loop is CSAEAPGLAGGNAYNEQFF. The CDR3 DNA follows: TGCAGTGCAGAGGCCCCGGGACTAGCGGGAGGTAACGCCTACAATGAGCAGTTCTTC.

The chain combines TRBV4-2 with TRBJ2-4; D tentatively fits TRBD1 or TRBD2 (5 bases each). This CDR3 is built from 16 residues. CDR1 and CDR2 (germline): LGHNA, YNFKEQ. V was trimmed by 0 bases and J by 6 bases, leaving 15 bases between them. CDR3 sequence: CASSQEGGGGGNIQYF. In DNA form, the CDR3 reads TGTGCCAGCAGCCAAGAAGGCGGAGGTGGGGGAAACATTCAGTACTTC.

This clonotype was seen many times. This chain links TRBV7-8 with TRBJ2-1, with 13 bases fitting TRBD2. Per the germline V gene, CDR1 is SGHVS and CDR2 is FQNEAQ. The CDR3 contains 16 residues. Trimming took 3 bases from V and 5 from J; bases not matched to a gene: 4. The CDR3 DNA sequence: TGTGCCAGCAGCTTCCCCGGGACTAGCGGGAACAATGAGCAGTTCTTC. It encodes CASSFPGTSGNNEQFF.

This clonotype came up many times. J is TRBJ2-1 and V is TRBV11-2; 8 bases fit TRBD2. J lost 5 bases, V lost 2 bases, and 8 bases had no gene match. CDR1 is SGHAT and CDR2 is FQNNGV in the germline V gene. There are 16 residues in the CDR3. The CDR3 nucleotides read TGTGCCAGCAGCTTACTTCAGGTTAGCGGGAACAATGAGCAGTTCTTC. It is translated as CASSLLQVSGNNEQFF.

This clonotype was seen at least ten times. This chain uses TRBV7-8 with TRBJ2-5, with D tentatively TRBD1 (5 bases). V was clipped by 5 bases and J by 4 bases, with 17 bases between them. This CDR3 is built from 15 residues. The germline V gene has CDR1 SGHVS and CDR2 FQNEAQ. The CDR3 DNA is TGTGCCAGCAGCCCCAGACAGTGGCTGGGAGAGACCCAGTACTTC. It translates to CASSPRQWLGETQYF.

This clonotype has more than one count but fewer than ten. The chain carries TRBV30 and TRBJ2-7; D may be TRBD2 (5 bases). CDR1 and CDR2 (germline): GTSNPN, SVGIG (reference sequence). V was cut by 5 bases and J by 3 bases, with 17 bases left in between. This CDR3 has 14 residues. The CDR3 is CAWSGLPQIYEQYF. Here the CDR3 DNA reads TGTGCCTGGTCAGGACTCCCACAGATCTACGAGCAGTACTTC. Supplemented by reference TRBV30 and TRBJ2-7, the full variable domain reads SQTIHQWPATLVQPVGSPLSLECTVEGTSNPNLYWYRQAAGRGLQLLFYSVGIGQISSEVPQNLSASRPQDRQFILSSKKLLLSDSGFYLCAWSGLPQIYEQYFGPGTRLTVT.

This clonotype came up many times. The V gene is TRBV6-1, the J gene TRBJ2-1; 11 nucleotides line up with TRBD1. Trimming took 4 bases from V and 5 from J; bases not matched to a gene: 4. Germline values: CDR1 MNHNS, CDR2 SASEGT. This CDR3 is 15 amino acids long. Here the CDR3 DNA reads TGTGCCAGCAGTGTAGGGGGACAGGGGGACAATGAGCAGTTCTTC. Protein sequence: CASSVGGQGDNEQFF.

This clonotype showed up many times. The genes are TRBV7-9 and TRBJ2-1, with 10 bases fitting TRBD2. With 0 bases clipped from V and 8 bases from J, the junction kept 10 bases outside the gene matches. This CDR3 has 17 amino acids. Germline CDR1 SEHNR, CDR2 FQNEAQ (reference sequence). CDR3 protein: CASSLAREREGRYEQFF. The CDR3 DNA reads TGTGCCAGCAGCTTAGCGAGGGAGCGGGAGGGCCGCTATGAGCAGTTCTTC.

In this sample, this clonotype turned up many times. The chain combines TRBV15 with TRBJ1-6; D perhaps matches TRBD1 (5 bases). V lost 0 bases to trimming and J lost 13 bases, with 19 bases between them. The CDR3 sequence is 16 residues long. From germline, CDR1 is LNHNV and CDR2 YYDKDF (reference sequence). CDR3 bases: TGTGCCACCAGCAGAGATGTAGGAGGGGTTTCTGCGCCCCTCCACTTT. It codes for CATSRDVGGVSAPLHF.